This is a list of T cell receptor beta chains from one sample in a study of T cell clusters in autoimmune cytopenias. Using the multiplex PCR reads, TCRdb records one entry per CDR3 protein without DNA. This sample contains approximately 2,100 distinct CDR3 sequences. The same data also went into a second study, on T cell repertoires in aging, cancer and after chemotherapy.

The sample taken for sequencing was peripheral blood. These receptors were collected from a human donor with an autoimmune cytopenia or autoimmune hepatitis (not recorded which). The CDR3 runs from the conserved cysteine through the conserved F or W. Each record gives: J gene, clone size, V gene, CDR3 length, CDR3 protein. Size is stated for part of the rows, as once, few or many counts, or as a class when the clone is expanded.

TRBJ1-3 | NA | TRBV12-3/TRBV12-4 | 16 | CASSSRATARGNTIYF
TRBJ2-2 | NA | TRBV11-3 | 15 | CASSDPSPGIGELFF
TRBJ2-1 | large | TRBV29-1 | 13 | CSVDTRLNNEQFF
TRBJ2-3 | NA | TRBV6-2/TRBV6-3 | 15 | CASDPTSGGADTQYF
TRBJ1-5 | NA | TRBV19 | 13 | CATPPRVVGPQHF
TRBJ2-1 | medium-sized | TRBV12-3/TRBV12-4 | 18 | CASSLASPRTGGDNEQFF
TRBJ2-2 | NA | TRBV6-1 | 14 | CASTGQAGPGELFF
TRBJ2-5 | medium-sized | TRBV19 | 17 | CASSTGGGQTNQETQYF
TRBJ1-1 | NA | TRBV30 | 18 | CAWSARGVGTKKNTEAFF
TRBJ1-4 | NA | TRBV6-1 | 14 | CAQTRNATNEKLFF
TRBJ1-2 | NA | TRBV5-6 | 12 | CASSSLPGGYTF
TRBJ2-7 | NA | TRBV5-1 | 16 | CASSWGWAGHSYEQYF
TRBJ1-6 | medium-sized | TRBV10-3 | 17 | CAISPGRASSYNSPLHF
TRBJ1-2 | NA | TRBV11-2 | 17 | CASSLFPGQGVGYGYTF
TRBJ2-3 | medium-sized | TRBV6-1 | 15 | CASRWWSEGTDTQYF
TRBJ2-3 | NA | TRBV11-3 | 14 | CASSIRTGRDTQYF
TRBJ1-5 | NA | TRBV19 | 14 | CASSPQGGHQPQHF
TRBJ2-1 | NA | TRBV6-2/TRBV6-3 | 16 | CASSYPGQGAYNEQFF
TRBJ1-5 | NA | TRBV18 | 13 | CASGGGIDQPQHF
TRBJ2-7 | NA | TRBV12-3/TRBV12-4 | 15 | CASSLAGAGGNEQYF
TRBJ1-1 | NA | TRBV6-5 | 16 | CASSRSTRAGRTEAFF
TRBJ2-1 | NA | TRBV6-4 | 15 | CASSVRGGAYNEQFF
TRBJ1-1 | NA | TRBV6-2/TRBV6-3 | 14 | CASSYGGWNTEAFF
TRBJ2-5 | medium-sized | TRBV5-5 | 14 | CASSLSGGKKTQYF
TRBJ2-1 | medium-sized | TRBV19 | 14 | CASRQFASYNEQFF
TRBJ2-2 | medium-sized | TRBV5-6 | 16 | CASSLWTSGSGRELFF
TRBJ1-5 | NA | TRBV5-4 | 16 | CASSVTGAARNQPQHF
TRBJ2-1 | medium-sized | TRBV5-4 | 15 | CASSRSGATYNEQFF
TRBJ2-5 | medium-sized | TRBV11-3 | 16 | CASSLGLGGAEETQYF
TRBJ1-1 | NA | TRBV11-3 | 14 | CASTAYRGHLEAFF
TRBJ1-6 | medium-sized | TRBV5-6 | 14 | CASSLPGESSPLHF
TRBJ1-5 | NA | TRBV19 | 14 | CASSIWARNQPQHF
TRBJ2-1 | medium-sized | TRBV11-3 | 13 | CASSLEGPGEQFF
TRBJ1-2 | NA | TRBV10-3 | 13 | CAISEPGIYGYTF
TRBJ2-3 | NA | TRBV6-4 | 16 | CASSDSGGGATDTQYF
TRBJ2-7 | medium-sized | TRBV12-3/TRBV12-4 | 13 | CASIRGQGYEQYF
TRBJ1-5 | NA | TRBV5-5 | 15 | CASSLAAGGTQPQHF
TRBJ2-2 | medium-sized | TRBV6-1 | 14 | CASRAETGTGELFF
TRBJ2-3 | NA | TRBV7-9 | 15 | CASSLLAGAGETQYF
TRBJ2-1 | NA | TRBV10-3 | 14 | CAIKERGGSGEQFF
TRBJ2-1 | medium-sized | TRBV6-6 | 15 | CASRAGDSVYNEQFF
TRBJ1-5 | NA | TRBV12-3/TRBV12-4 | 16 | CASSRAGGVNNQPQHF
TRBJ2-7 | NA | TRBV12-3/TRBV12-4 | 11 | CASSLEYEQYF
TRBJ2-2 | medium-sized | TRBV19 | 12 | CASRQVGGELFF
TRBJ1-1 | NA | TRBV5-1 | 15 | CASSLGSASNTEAFF
TRBJ2-1 | NA | TRBV6-2/TRBV6-3 | 13 | CASKSVSYNEQFF
TRBJ1-2 | medium-sized | TRBV19 | 13 | CASSPDGLLGYTF
TRBJ2-3 | NA | TRBV10-3 | 14 | CAISGQLSTDTQYF
TRBJ2-7 | NA | TRBV29-1 | 13 | CSAGTGGSWEQYF
TRBJ2-3 | medium-sized | TRBV12-3/TRBV12-4 | 16 | CASSFPSGVSTDTQYF
TRBJ2-7 | NA | TRBV12-3/TRBV12-4 | 14 | CASSRGYEIYEQYF
TRBJ2-2 | medium-sized | TRBV6-5 | 18 | CASSYSKGTRFHTGELFF
TRBJ2-7 | NA | TRBV7-6 | 13 | CASSLGDTYEQYF
TRBJ2-3 | NA | TRBV27 | 13 | CASSFTVGNTQYF
TRBJ2-2 | NA | TRBV6-4 | 18 | CASSDPGGVLAGDGELFF
TRBJ2-1 | medium-sized | TRBV6-1 | 11 | CASSEGNEQFF
TRBJ1-2 | NA | TRBV6-4 | 13 | CASSDSSAGGYTF
TRBJ2-4 | NA | TRBV5-6 | 14 | CASSLEGLGDIQYF
TRBJ2-3 | NA | TRBV6-4 | 15 | CASSGLAGGPDTQYF